Shown below are 14 T cell receptor beta chains from a single sample sequenced in a study of CD8 T cells in ankylosing spondylitis. TCRdb redid the calling of the 5' RACE reads with MiXCR, one entry per CDR3 protein. The sample carries about 220,000 distinct CDR3 sequences, roughly a tenth recorded once. The sequenced sample was blood, either unsorted or a sorted T cell fraction (not recorded which). The receptors were gathered from a male donor with ankylosing spondylitis or in good health (not recorded which).

The chain links TRBV3-1 to TRBJ2-2; 9 bases line up with TRBD1. V lost 3 bases, J lost 6 bases, and 5 bases stayed unmatched. This CDR3 has 15 amino acids. CDR1 is LGHDT, CDR2 YNNKEL, per germline (reference sequence). The CDR3, as DNA: TGTGCCAGCAGCCATGGGACAGGGTACGCCGGGGAGCTGTTTTTT. Translating it yields CASSHGTGYAGELFF.

This clonotype occurred many times. The chain employs TRBV27 and TRBJ1-1; perhaps TRBD1 as D (6 bases). The CDR3 is made up of 17 amino acids. The V end was cut by 4 bases, the J end by 1 base, with 19 bases between. Germline CDR1 reads MNHEY; CDR2 reads SMNVEV (reference sequence). CDR3 protein: CASSSHKGGGPNTEAFF. The CDR3 DNA follows: TGTGCCAGCAGTTCTCATAAAGGCGGGGGGCCGAACACTGAAGCTTTCTTT.

This clonotype was seen once. The chain is built from TRBV19 and TRBJ2-1; either TRBD1 or TRBD2 may supply D (5 bases each). Trimming removed 6 bases from V and 6 bases from J, with 12 bases in between. The CDR3 totals 13 residues. The germline gives CDR1 LNHDA, CDR2 SQIVND (reference sequence). The CDR3 loop is CASSPPGPNEQFF. The CDR3, as DNA: TGTGCCAGTAGCCCTCCGGGGCCCAATGAGCAGTTCTTC.

This clonotype was seen many times. V usage is TRBV7-2 and J usage is TRBJ1-4; D might be TRBD1 (6 bases). Germline V gene lookup returns CDR1 SGHTA and CDR2 FQGNSA. V was shortened by 4 bases and J by 6 bases, with 15 bases between the two germline ends. The CDR3 loop spans 15 amino acids. CDR3 amino acids: CASSSSGARDEKLFF. The CDR3 DNA follows: TGTGCCAGCAGCTCATCAGGGGCGCGGGATGAAAAACTGTTTTTT.

This clonotype occurred many times. The gene calls are TRBV6-1 and TRBJ1-1, with D unresolved. V was trimmed by 1 base and J by 0 bases, leaving 21 bases between them. Germline V lookup: CDR1 MNHNS, CDR2 SASEGT. CDR3 length: 19 residues. CDR3: CASSEVWELDLFLNTEAFF. The CDR3 nucleotides are TGTGCCAGCAGTGAAGTATGGGAGCTAGACCTGTTCTTGAACACTGAAGCTTTCTTT.

This clonotype was detected a few times. V and J are TRBV5-1 and TRBJ1-6; D might be TRBD1 (6 bases). Germline-derived CDR1 and CDR2 are SGHRS and YFSETQ. The CDR3 has 17 residues. Deletions cut 0 bases from V and 7 bases from J, with 17 bases between. Written as DNA, the CDR3 is TGCGCCAGCAGCTTGGCCACAGGAGAGGGGGGGAATTCACCCCTCCACTTT. Translated: CASSLATGEGGNSPLHF.

The chain recombines TRBV12-3 or TRBV12-4 with TRBJ2-1, with TRBD2 matching 10 bases. Trimming removed 6 bases from V and 7 bases from J; junction bases left unmatched: 12. The length of the CDR3 is 16 residues. CDR3 DNA sequence: TGTGCCAGCAGACGGAATAGCGGGGGGCTTCGAAATGAGCAGTTCTTC. Residues: CASRRNSGGLRNEQFF.

This clonotype was recorded a few times. This chain uses TRBV7-2 with TRBJ2-7; D call uncertain. Trimming pared 2 bases from V and 12 bases from J, leaving 14 bases between. This CDR3 spans 12 amino acids. Germline V gene sequence: CDR1 SGHTA, CDR2 FQGNSA. CDR3 DNA sequence: TGTGCCAGCAGCTTATCTCTCTCCACATGGTACTTC. It yields the protein CASSLSLSTWYF.

This clonotype was seen at least ten times. The chain employs TRBV5-1 and TRBJ2-1, with TRBD1 identical over 11 bases. In germline, CDR1 is SGHRS, CDR2 YFSETQ. Losses at the gene ends were 0 bases for V and 7 bases for J; bases not matched to a gene: 6. This CDR3 region has 16 residues. The CDR3 DNA is TGCGCCAGCAGCTTGGGCGGACAGGGGGCGCAGAATGAGCAGTTCTTC. Translating it yields CASSLGGQGAQNEQFF.

This clonotype was counted many times. The chain is built from TRBV7-2 and TRBJ2-2; TRBD2 aligns across 9 bases. CDR1 and CDR2 (germline): SGHTA, FQGNSA. The length of the CDR3 is 16 residues. Germline trimming cut 6 bases from V and 1 base from J; bases unmatched to any gene: 6. CDR3 nucleotide sequence: TGTGCCAGCAGAAGTAGCGGGGGCCAGAACACCGGGGAGCTGTTTTTT. It specifies CASRSSGGQNTGELFF.

This clonotype was seen more than once but under ten times. The chain couples TRBV20-1 to TRBJ2-5; TRBD2 agrees at 7 bases. V shed 8 bases, J shed 3 bases, and the junction held 9 bases outside the gene matches. CDR3 length: 13 amino acids. The germline V gene has CDR1 DFQATT and CDR2 SNEGSKA (reference sequence). CDR3 in amino acids: CSPIGTTEETQYF. The CDR3 DNA reads as TGCAGTCCAATCGGGACTACAGAAGAGACCCAGTACTTC.

This clonotype was recorded at least ten times. V gene TRBV9 combines with J gene TRBJ2-5; no clear D gene. The germline V gene encodes CDR1 SGDLS and CDR2 YYNGEE. This CDR3 is 14 amino acids long. V shed 0 bases and J shed 0 bases, with 6 bases lying between them. The CDR3 DNA sequence: TGTGCCAGCAGCGTAGGTGACGACCAAGAGACCCAGTACTTC. Protein: CASSVGDDQETQYF.

This clonotype was detected a few times. The chain has TRBV3-1 and TRBJ1-5; D might be TRBD1 (5 bases). Germline CDR1 and CDR2: LGHDT and YNNKEL (reference sequence). The CDR3 runs to 13 residues. Trimming took off 2 bases at V and 5 bases at J, with 7 bases between the two ends. The CDR3 protein is CASSQLGDQPQHF. CDR3 in DNA: TGTGCCAGCAGCCAATTGGGGGATCAGCCCCAGCATTTT.

This clonotype was counted many times. The chain joins TRBV5-1 to TRBJ2-3; D uncertain. V gave up 0 bases and J gave up 0 bases, with 11 bases separating them. CDR1 is SGHRS and CDR2 is YFSETQ in the germline V gene. The CDR3 is made up of 16 amino acids. CDR3 sequence: CASSLEASSSTDTQYF. The CDR3 DNA is TGCGCCAGCAGCTTGGAGGCGTCCTCTAGCACAGATACGCAGTATTTT.